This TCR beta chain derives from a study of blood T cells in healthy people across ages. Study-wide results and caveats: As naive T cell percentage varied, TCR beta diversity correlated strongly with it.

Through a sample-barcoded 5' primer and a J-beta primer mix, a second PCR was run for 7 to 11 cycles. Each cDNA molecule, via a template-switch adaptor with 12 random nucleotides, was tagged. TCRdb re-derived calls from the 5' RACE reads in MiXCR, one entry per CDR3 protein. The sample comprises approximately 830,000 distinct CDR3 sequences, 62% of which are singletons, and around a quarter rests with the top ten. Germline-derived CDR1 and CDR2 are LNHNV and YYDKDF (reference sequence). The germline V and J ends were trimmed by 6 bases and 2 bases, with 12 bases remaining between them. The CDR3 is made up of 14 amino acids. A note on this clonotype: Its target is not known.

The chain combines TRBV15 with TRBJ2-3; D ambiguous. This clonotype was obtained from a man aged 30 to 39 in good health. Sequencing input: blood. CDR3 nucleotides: TGTGCCACCAGTGGCCAGGACCACACAGATACGCAGTATTTT. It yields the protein CATSGQDHTDTQYF.